This is a list of T cell receptor beta chains from one sample in a study of human T cells and chemical hapten exposure. TCRdb processed the RACE reads anew with MiXCR; each CDR3 protein has one entry. This sample yields a few hundred thousand distinct CDR3 sequences, of which 5.5% are seen a single time; about 8.7% belongs to the top ten. Source: whole blood, taken in connection with sensitization to the hapten diphenylcyclopropenone (DPC). Every receptor here comes from a woman younger than 30 with alopecia areata. Some clones in this sample may be carry-over from other donors' samples. Both conserved end residues are part of each CDR3. The order of the fields is clone size, J gene, V gene, D gene, CDR3 protein, CDR3 DNA. The D gene is left open where the match is weak. Where a row states a size, it is once, few, many or the class of an expanded clone; other rows omit it.

clone size: .; J gene: TRBJ1-1; V gene: TRBV6-5; D gene: .; CDR3 protein: CASRKDRGNTEAFF; CDR3 DNA: TGTGCCAGCAGGAAAGACAGAGGAAACACTGAAGCTTTCTTT
clone size: few; J gene: TRBJ2-2; V gene: TRBV7-2; D gene: .; CDR3 protein: CASSFGASNTGELFF; CDR3 DNA: TGTGCCAGCAGCTTTGGGGCGTCGAACACCGGGGAGCTGTTTTTT
clone size: many; J gene: TRBJ2-7; V gene: TRBV20-1; D gene: .; CDR3 protein: CSASRISSAYEQYF; CDR3 DNA: TGCAGTGCTAGCCGTATATCGTCGGCCTACGAGCAGTACTTC
clone size: many; J gene: TRBJ1-6; V gene: TRBV2; D gene: TRBD1; CDR3 protein: CASSEQGGSYNSPLHF; CDR3 DNA: TGTGCCAGCAGTGAACAGGGGGGCTCCTATAATTCACCCCTCCACTTT
clone size: few; J gene: TRBJ2-1; V gene: TRBV29-1; D gene: .; CDR3 protein: CSVDPRSEQFF; CDR3 DNA: TGCAGCGTTGATCCCAGAAGCGAGCAGTTCTTC
clone size: .; J gene: TRBJ1-6; V gene: TRBV6-5; D gene: .; CDR3 protein: CASSYSVSNSPLHF; CDR3 DNA: TGTGCCAGCAGCTACTCGGTGAGCAATTCACCCCTCCACTTT
clone size: .; J gene: TRBJ2-3; V gene: TRBV9; D gene: .; CDR3 protein: CASSVGGVTDTQYF; CDR3 DNA: TGTGCCAGCAGCGTAGGCGGGGTCACAGATACGCAGTATTTT
clone size: many; J gene: TRBJ1-1; V gene: TRBV20-1; D gene: TRBD1; CDR3 protein: CSARGQGARSTTEAFF; CDR3 DNA: TGCAGTGCTAGAGGGCAGGGGGCGCGATCTACCACTGAAGCTTTCTTT
clone size: many; J gene: TRBJ1-6; V gene: TRBV6-1; D gene: .; CDR3 protein: CASSRGQFPLSYNSPLHF; CDR3 DNA: TGTGCCAGCAGTCGAGGACAGTTCCCCCTCTCCTATAATTCACCCCTCCACTTT
clone size: .; J gene: TRBJ2-1; V gene: TRBV10-3; D gene: .; CDR3 protein: CAIRNPGRDNEQFF; CDR3 DNA: TGTGCCATCAGAAACCCGGGACGGGACAATGAGCAGTTCTTC
clone size: many; J gene: TRBJ1-5; V gene: TRBV10-3; D gene: .; CDR3 protein: CAISESGNQPQHF; CDR3 DNA: TGTGCCATCAGTGAGTCAGGAAATCAGCCCCAGCATTTT
clone size: many; J gene: TRBJ1-1; V gene: TRBV12-3/TRBV12-4; D gene: TRBD1; CDR3 protein: CASSLLQGAIEAFF; CDR3 DNA: TGTGCCAGCAGTTTATTACAGGGGGCCATTGAAGCTTTCTTT
clone size: few; J gene: TRBJ1-2; V gene: TRBV9; D gene: .; CDR3 protein: CASSVDLNYGYTF; CDR3 DNA: TGTGCCAGCAGCGTAGACTTGAACTATGGCTACACCTTC
clone size: few; J gene: TRBJ1-1; V gene: TRBV7-2; D gene: .; CDR3 protein: CASSPVQDPEAFF; CDR3 DNA: TGTGCCAGCAGCCCAGTCCAGGACCCTGAAGCTTTCTTT
clone size: few; J gene: TRBJ1-5; V gene: TRBV19; D gene: .; CDR3 protein: CASSIEDGLLHF; CDR3 DNA: TGTGCCAGTAGTATCGAAGACGGCTTACTGCATTTT
clone size: .; J gene: TRBJ1-2; V gene: TRBV6-5; D gene: TRBD1; CDR3 protein: CASSRGTGLWGYTF; CDR3 DNA: TGTGCCAGCAGCCGAGGGACAGGGCTCTGGGGCTACACCTTC
clone size: .; J gene: TRBJ2-7; V gene: TRBV20-1; D gene: .; CDR3 protein: CSASYTPIDEQYF; CDR3 DNA: TGCAGTGCTAGTTATACTCCGATCGACGAGCAGTACTTC
clone size: few; J gene: TRBJ2-2; V gene: TRBV21-1; D gene: .; CDR3 protein: CASSKERLEANTGELFF; CDR3 DNA: TGTGCCAGCAGCAAAGAGAGATTGGAGGCGAACACCGGGGAGCTGTTTTTT
clone size: many; J gene: TRBJ2-5; V gene: TRBV11-2; D gene: .; CDR3 protein: CASSLGRGSQETQYF; CDR3 DNA: TGTGCCAGCAGCTTAGGTCGGGGGAGCCAAGAGACCCAGTACTTC
clone size: few; J gene: TRBJ2-7; V gene: TRBV25-1; D gene: TRBD1; CDR3 protein: CASSATGTAYEQYF; CDR3 DNA: TGTGCCAGCAGTGCCACCGGGACAGCCTACGAGCAGTACTTC
clone size: few; J gene: TRBJ2-7; V gene: TRBV6-2/TRBV6-3; D gene: .; CDR3 protein: CASERGSLREQYF; CDR3 DNA: TGTGCCAGCGAGCGCGGATCGTTGAGGGAGCAGTACTTC
clone size: .; J gene: TRBJ1-1; V gene: TRBV6-2/TRBV6-3; D gene: .; CDR3 protein: CASSYPLPMNTEAFF; CDR3 DNA: TGCGCCAGCAGTTACCCCCTCCCCATGAACACTGAAGCTTTCTTT
clone size: few; J gene: TRBJ2-3; V gene: TRBV20-1; D gene: .; CDR3 protein: CSARDPSTDTQYF; CDR3 DNA: TGCAGTGCTAGAGATCCTTCCACAGATACGCAGTATTTT
clone size: many; J gene: TRBJ1-1; V gene: TRBV12-3/TRBV12-4; D gene: .; CDR3 protein: CASSLRQRNTEAFF; CDR3 DNA: TGTGCCAGCAGTTTACGGCAGCGGAACACTGAAGCTTTCTTT
clone size: many; J gene: TRBJ2-2; V gene: TRBV6-2/TRBV6-3; D gene: TRBD1; CDR3 protein: CASSPQTGGTGELFF; CDR3 DNA: TGTGCCAGCAGTCCCCAGACAGGGGGCACCGGGGAGCTGTTTTTT
clone size: .; J gene: TRBJ1-6; V gene: TRBV3-1; D gene: .; CDR3 protein: CASSQGSTGVYNSPLHF; CDR3 DNA: TGTGCCAGCAGCCAAGGTTCCACCGGGGTTTATAATTCACCCCTCCACTTT
clone size: many; J gene: TRBJ1-3; V gene: TRBV7-9; D gene: .; CDR3 protein: CASSLGVRGPSEDTIYF; CDR3 DNA: TGTGCCAGCAGCTTAGGCGTCAGGGGACCATCTGAGGACACCATATATTTT
clone size: few; J gene: TRBJ1-1; V gene: TRBV27; D gene: .; CDR3 protein: CASRRQYANTEAFF; CDR3 DNA: TGTGCCAGCAGACGACAGTACGCGAACACTGAAGCTTTCTTT
clone size: .; J gene: TRBJ2-4; V gene: TRBV6-2/TRBV6-3; D gene: .; CDR3 protein: CASRKLYVAKNIQYF; CDR3 DNA: TGTGCCAGCAGAAAATTGTACGTAGCCAAAAACATTCAGTACTTC
clone size: .; J gene: TRBJ2-2; V gene: TRBV15; D gene: TRBD1; CDR3 protein: CATSRGTGDTGELFF; CDR3 DNA: TGTGCCACCAGCAGAGGAACAGGGGACACCGGGGAGCTGTTTTTT
clone size: .; J gene: TRBJ1-5; V gene: TRBV19; D gene: .; CDR3 protein: CASSINRDQPQHF; CDR3 DNA: TGTGCCAGTAGTATTAATCGAGATCAGCCCCAGCATTTT
clone size: many; J gene: TRBJ1-1; V gene: TRBV5-1; D gene: .; CDR3 protein: CASSLAFGAEAFF; CDR3 DNA: TGCGCCAGCAGCTTGGCCTTCGGAGCTGAAGCTTTCTTT
clone size: many; J gene: TRBJ2-6; V gene: TRBV7-2; D gene: .; CDR3 protein: CASSLRPTEANVLTF; CDR3 DNA: TGTGCCAGCAGCCTACGGCCAACGGAAGCCAACGTCCTGACTTTC
clone size: few; J gene: TRBJ2-3; V gene: TRBV5-1; D gene: .; CDR3 protein: CASSSPDRNTQYF; CDR3 DNA: TGCGCCAGCAGCTCCCCAGACCGCAATACGCAGTATTTT
clone size: .; J gene: TRBJ1-2; V gene: TRBV12-3/TRBV12-4; D gene: .; CDR3 protein: CASRTPGNYGYTF; CDR3 DNA: TGTGCCAGCAGGACCCCCGGGAACTATGGCTACACCTTC
clone size: .; J gene: TRBJ1-1; V gene: TRBV29-1; D gene: .; CDR3 protein: CSVEDPGGKVNTEAFF; CDR3 DNA: TGCAGCGTTGAAGATCCCGGGGGCAAAGTGAACACTGAAGCTTTCTTT
clone size: .; J gene: TRBJ2-1; V gene: TRBV13; D gene: .; CDR3 protein: CASSPAEEQFF; CDR3 DNA: TGTGCCAGCAGCCCCGCTGAAGAGCAGTTCTTC
clone size: many; J gene: TRBJ1-2; V gene: TRBV12-3/TRBV12-4; D gene: .; CDR3 protein: CASRQDDRSSRYGYTF; CDR3 DNA: TGTGCCAGCAGGCAGGACGACAGGAGTTCTCGTTATGGCTACACCTTC
clone size: many; J gene: TRBJ1-6; V gene: TRBV7-2; D gene: .; CDR3 protein: CASRQQPYNSPLHF; CDR3 DNA: TGTGCCAGCAGGCAACAGCCCTATAATTCACCCCTCCACTTT
clone size: .; J gene: TRBJ1-6; V gene: TRBV7-8; D gene: TRBD1; CDR3 protein: CASTRQGAYSYNSPLHF; CDR3 DNA: TGTGCCAGCACCAGACAGGGCGCTTACTCCTATAATTCACCCCTCCACTTT
clone size: many; J gene: TRBJ1-2; V gene: TRBV27; D gene: .; CDR3 protein: CASSSGTNPYGYTF; CDR3 DNA: TGTGCCAGCAGCTCAGGGACAAATCCCTATGGCTACACCTTC
clone size: many; J gene: TRBJ1-6; V gene: TRBV6-1; D gene: .; CDR3 protein: CASRGDTHLSSYNSPLHF; CDR3 DNA: TGTGCCAGCAGGGGGGACACCCACCTAAGCTCCTATAATTCACCCCTCCACTTT
clone size: few; J gene: TRBJ1-2; V gene: TRBV4-2; D gene: .; CDR3 protein: CASSRQGYYGYTF; CDR3 DNA: TGTGCCAGCAGCCGCCAGGGATACTATGGCTACACCTTC
clone size: .; J gene: TRBJ2-2; V gene: TRBV11-2; D gene: TRBD2; CDR3 protein: CASSLVRSGGNTGELFF; CDR3 DNA: TGTGCCAGCAGCTTAGTTCGTAGCGGGGGGAACACCGGGGAGCTGTTTTTT
clone size: few; J gene: TRBJ2-3; V gene: TRBV5-4; D gene: .; CDR3 protein: CASSLWGASTDTQYF; CDR3 DNA: TGTGCCAGCAGCTTGTGGGGGGCGAGCACAGATACGCAGTATTTT
clone size: many; J gene: TRBJ2-3; V gene: TRBV7-9; D gene: .; CDR3 protein: CASSLRAYGVTDTQYF; CDR3 DNA: TGTGCCAGCAGTCTCAGGGCCTATGGGGTCACAGATACGCAGTATTTT
clone size: many; J gene: TRBJ1-6; V gene: TRBV27; D gene: .; CDR3 protein: CASSLYRVRDSPLHF; CDR3 DNA: TGTGCCAGCAGTTTATACAGGGTTCGGGATTCACCCCTCCACTTT
clone size: many; J gene: TRBJ2-5; V gene: TRBV6-2/TRBV6-3; D gene: .; CDR3 protein: CASSYSKTGSETQYF; CDR3 DNA: TGTGCCAGCAGTTACTCGAAGACGGGGTCAGAGACCCAGTACTTC
clone size: few; J gene: TRBJ2-5; V gene: TRBV6-5; D gene: TRBD2; CDR3 protein: CASSYSAGDGGKTQYF; CDR3 DNA: TGTGCCAGCAGTTACTCGGCGGGGGATGGGGGAAAGACCCAGTACTTC
clone size: few; J gene: TRBJ2-2; V gene: TRBV4-2; D gene: TRBD1; CDR3 protein: CASSQVQGALSGELFF; CDR3 DNA: TGTGCCAGCAGCCAAGTACAGGGGGCTCTTTCCGGGGAGCTGTTTTTT
clone size: .; J gene: TRBJ2-7; V gene: TRBV6-2/TRBV6-3; D gene: .; CDR3 protein: CASNPEGGTHEQYF; CDR3 DNA: TGTGCCAGCAACCCCGAGGGGGGGACGCACGAGCAGTACTTC
clone size: many; J gene: TRBJ1-2; V gene: TRBV5-1; D gene: .; CDR3 protein: CASSWTPDRGTDGYTF; CDR3 DNA: TGCGCCAGCAGCTGGACTCCGGACCGGGGAACGGATGGCTACACCTTC
clone size: few; J gene: TRBJ1-6; V gene: TRBV29-1; D gene: TRBD1; CDR3 protein: CSIWTGGNSPLHF; CDR3 DNA: TGCAGCATATGGACAGGGGGCAATTCACCCCTCCACTTT
clone size: few; J gene: TRBJ2-1; V gene: TRBV5-6; D gene: TRBD2; CDR3 protein: CASSLGLAGVAGYNEQFF; CDR3 DNA: TGTGCCAGCAGCCTGGGACTAGCGGGGGTTGCAGGATACAATGAGCAGTTCTTC
clone size: many; J gene: TRBJ2-3; V gene: TRBV11-2; D gene: .; CDR3 protein: CASSSRDTFTDTQYF; CDR3 DNA: TGTGCCAGCAGCTCCCGGGACACCTTCACAGATACGCAGTATTTT
clone size: many; J gene: TRBJ1-1; V gene: TRBV12-3/TRBV12-4; D gene: TRBD1; CDR3 protein: CASTKQGYTEAFF; CDR3 DNA: TGTGCCAGCACCAAACAGGGGTACACTGAAGCTTTCTTT
clone size: few; J gene: TRBJ2-3; V gene: TRBV12-3/TRBV12-4; D gene: .; CDR3 protein: CASSLERGTQYF; CDR3 DNA: TGTGCCAGCAGTTTAGAGAGGGGTACGCAGTATTTT
clone size: many; J gene: TRBJ1-1; V gene: TRBV4-3; D gene: .; CDR3 protein: CASSQDAGSLTEAFF; CDR3 DNA: TGCGCCAGCAGCCAAGATGCGGGCAGCCTCACTGAAGCTTTCTTT
clone size: few; J gene: TRBJ1-2; V gene: TRBV6-5; D gene: TRBD1; CDR3 protein: CASTRGGHGYTF; CDR3 DNA: TGTGCCAGCACCCGAGGGGGCCATGGCTACACCTTC
clone size: .; J gene: TRBJ1-1; V gene: TRBV10-3; D gene: .; CDR3 protein: CATGLGSLNTEAFF; CDR3 DNA: TGTGCCACCGGCCTGGGCAGCCTGAACACTGAAGCTTTCTTT